The 32 T cell receptor beta chains in this list originate from one sample, sequenced in a study of blood T cell repertoires in COVID-19. The method was immunoSEQ multiplex PCR; TCRdb's version includes in-frame clones alone and lacks a portion of them. The data contain about 220,000 clones, approximately 85% of them singletons. The sequencing input was peripheral blood. These receptors all stem from a woman in her 70s with COVID-19, enrolled during active disease.

This chain links TRBV7-9 with TRBJ2-1; 10 nucleotides agree with TRBD1. Germline CDR1 and CDR2: SEHNR and FQNEAQ (reference sequence). The CDR3 is 17 amino acids. The V segment lost 5 bases and the J segment 9 bases; nucleotides outside the gene matches: 16. CDR3 amino acids: CASSLSTGTGDRSEQFF. DNA of the CDR3: TGTGCCAGCAGCCTTTCGACCGGGACAGGGGACAGAAGTGAGCAGTTCTTC.

The CDR3: CASSVAQGSWTDTQYF. The CDR3 nucleotides read TGTGCCAGCAGCGTAGCCCAGGGGAGTTGGACAGATACGCAGTATTTT. This chain links TRBV9 with TRBJ2-3, with D tentatively TRBD1 (6 bases). The ends were cut back, 0 bases at V and 3 bases at J, with 14 bases in the middle. Per the germline V gene, CDR1 is SGDLS and CDR2 is YYNGEE. The CDR3 spans 16 residues.

The V gene is TRBV5-4, the J gene TRBJ1-5, with TRBD1 matching over 9 bases. Trimming at V came to 4 bases and at J to 6 bases, leaving 8 bases not matched to a gene. This CDR3 spans 15 amino acids. In germline, CDR1 is SGHNT, CDR2 YYREEE (reference sequence). The CDR3 spells CASSKGQGNGQPQHF. The CDR3 DNA reads as TGTGCCAGCAGCAAGGGACAGGGAAACGGTCAGCCCCAGCATTTT.

The chain recombines TRBV27 with TRBJ2-7; D possibly corresponds to TRBD1 (6 bases). The length of the CDR3 is 14 residues. The V gene lost 0 bases and the J gene lost 2 bases, with 8 bases spanning the gap. In germline, CDR1 is MNHEY, CDR2 SMNVEV (reference sequence). The CDR3 loop reads CASSLSQGPYEQYF. For the CDR3, the DNA is TGTGCCAGCAGTTTATCCCAGGGGCCCTACGAGCAGTACTTC.

This sequence joins TRBV2 and TRBJ2-7; a weak D match, TRBD1 (6 bases). CDR1 and CDR2 from the germline V gene are SNHLY and FYNNEI. Deletions cut 6 bases from V and 2 bases from J, with 17 bases between. The CDR3 runs 15 residues. This chain's CDR3 is CASRLVWDIAYEQYF. As DNA, the CDR3 is TGTGCCAGCAGGTTAGTTTGGGACATAGCCTACGAGCAGTACTTC.

The gene calls are TRBV7-3 and TRBJ2-2; 8 bases line up with TRBD1. CDR3 size: 15 residues. V was pared by 5 bases and J by 5 bases, with 7 bases of the junction left unmatched. Per the germline V gene, CDR1 is SGHTA and CDR2 is FQGTGA. The CDR3: CASSINHRGTGELFF. The CDR3 coding sequence is TGTGCCAGCAGCATCAATCACAGGGGGACCGGGGAGCTGTTTTTT.

The rearrangement uses TRBV5-8 and TRBJ2-4, with 7 bases lining up with TRBD1. The CDR3 runs 12 residues. After removal of 4 bases from V and 6 bases from J, the junction contained 1 base not matched to a gene. Germline CDR1 SGHTS, CDR2 YDEGEE. The CDR3 nucleotides are TGTGCCAGCAGCCGACAGGGAAACATTCAGTACTTC. Protein sequence: CASSRQGNIQYF.

The chain links TRBV7-8 to TRBJ2-5; the match to TRBD2 covers 9 bases. CDR1 is SGHVS, CDR2 FQNEAQ, per germline. V shed 4 bases and J 4 bases; nucleotides not matched to a gene: 10. The CDR3 is made up of 16 amino acids. This CDR3 reads CASSSRLAEQGETQYF. Written as DNA, the CDR3 is TGTGCCAGCAGCTCCCGACTAGCGGAGCAGGGAGAGACCCAGTACTTC.

The gene calls are TRBV18 and TRBJ1-1; no clear D. The CDR3 is made up of 13 amino acids. The V gene lost 3 bases and the J gene lost 7 bases, with 12 bases spanning the gap. Per the germline V gene, CDR1 is KGHSH and CDR2 is LQKENI. In nucleotides, the CDR3 is TGTGCCAGCTCACCGGATTTGCAGGATGAAGCTTTCTTT. Residues: CASSPDLQDEAFF.

This clone was observed a single time. The CDR3 coding sequence is TGTGCCAGCAGCTTGGTTACAGGGGGCACTGAAGCTTTCTTT. Protein: CASSLVTGGTEAFF. This chain links TRBV5-5 with TRBJ1-1; 8 nucleotides agree with TRBD1. The CDR3 is made up of 14 amino acids. In germline, CDR1 is SGHKS, CDR2 YYEKEE (reference sequence). The V segment lost 0 bases and the J segment 4 bases; nucleotides outside the gene matches: 2. Variable domain in full (rest from reference TRBV5-5 and TRBJ1-1): DAGVTQSPTHLIKTRGQQVTLRCSPISGHKSVSWYQQVLGQGPQFIFQYYEKEERGRGNFPDRFSARQFPNYSSELNVNALLLGDSALYLCASSLVTGGTEAFFGQGTRLTVV.

The rearrangement uses TRBV11-2 and TRBJ1-5, with TRBD1 matching over 10 bases. The CDR3 is 14 amino acids. Looked up from germline, CDR1 is SGHAT and CDR2 is FQNNGV. The V gene end was trimmed by 5 bases and the J gene end by 4 bases; junction bases not matched to a gene: 2. The CDR3 region is CASSRTGGNQPQHF. CDR3 DNA: TGTGCCAGCAGCCGGACAGGGGGTAATCAGCCCCAGCATTTT.

J is TRBJ1-1 and V is TRBV4-2, with D uncertain. Germline V CDR1 and CDR2: LGHNA, YNFKEQ. The CDR3 has 16 residues. The V end lost 0 bases, the J end lost 0 bases, and 11 bases lay between the germline ends. DNA for the CDR3: TGTGCCAGCAGCCAAGAAGGATTCAGGATGAACACTGAAGCTTTCTTT. Its protein is CASSQEGFRMNTEAFF.

The chain carries TRBV9 and TRBJ1-2; D is unresolved. The germline V gene has CDR1 SGDLS and CDR2 YYNGEE. The CDR3 contains 15 residues. V lost 0 bases, J lost 0 bases, and 9 bases lay in between. CDR3 in amino acids: CASSVESGSNYGYTF. Here the CDR3 DNA reads TGTGCCAGCAGCGTAGAAAGCGGGTCTAACTATGGCTACACCTTC.

The J gene is TRBJ1-2, the V gene TRBV6-5; D might be TRBD1 (6 bases). V lost 6 bases to trimming and J lost 3 bases, with 17 bases between them. Germline assignment: CDR1 MNHEY and CDR2 SVGAGI. The CDR3 spans 15 residues. The CDR3 region has the DNA TGTGCCAGCAGCCGGGGGGGCGCGGCGGACTATGGCTACACCTTC. Protein product: CASSRGGAADYGYTF.

The chain links TRBV7-2 to TRBJ1-1; a weak D match, TRBD1 (5 bases). With 4 bases removed from V and 4 bases from J, the gap between germline ends came to 10 bases. The germline CDR1 and CDR2 sequences are SGHTA and FQGNSA. The length of the CDR3 is 13 residues. The CDR3 here is CASSSRGGTEAFF. DNA of the CDR3: TGTGCCAGCAGCTCAAGGGGCGGCACTGAAGCTTTCTTT.

The chain couples TRBV2 to TRBJ2-3; D is possibly TRBD2 (7 bases). Germline values: CDR1 SNHLY, CDR2 FYNNEI. Trimming cost V 6 bases and J 1 base, with 20 bases left between them. The CDR3 has 17 residues. CDR3 coding DNA: TGTGCCAGCAGGGGGGGGGCAGGGAATTTGGGCACAGATACGCAGTATTTT. Its protein product is CASRGGAGNLGTDTQYF.

The chain is built from TRBV27 and TRBJ1-4, with 10 bases identical to TRBD1. This CDR3 has 19 amino acids. The J segment lost 2 bases and the V segment lost 5 bases, leaving 14 bases of the junction unmatched. The germline V gene has CDR1 MNHEY and CDR2 SMNVEV (reference sequence). In DNA, the CDR3 is TGTGCCAGCAGTATAACGACAGGGGGCCTGGAGGGGACTAATGAAAAACTGTTTTTT. Its translation: CASSITTGGLEGTNEKLFF.

The V call is TRBV5-1, the J call TRBJ2-3, with 7 bases fitting TRBD2. The CDR3 totals 16 residues. Germline loops: CDR1 SGHRS, CDR2 YFSETQ. Unmatched junction bases numbered 11, after V lost 4 bases and J lost 3 bases. The CDR3 coding sequence is TGCGCCAGCAGCCTCACCCCGGAGGGACTAACAGATACGCAGTATTTT. This gives the protein CASSLTPEGLTDTQYF.

The chain employs TRBV19 and TRBJ2-2; 10 bases line up with TRBD1. This CDR3 has 16 amino acids. The germline gives CDR1 LNHDA, CDR2 SQIVND (reference sequence). V shed 1 base and J 4 bases; nucleotides not matched to a gene: 3. DNA for the CDR3: TGTGCCAGTAGTATAGCTCGGACAGGGGGCACCGGGGAGCTGTTTTTT. It specifies CASSIARTGGTGELFF.

V is TRBV2 and J is TRBJ2-7; D remains unclear. The CDR3 runs to 12 residues. Looked up from germline, CDR1 is SNHLY and CDR2 is FYNNEI. The V and J ends lost 4 bases and 0 bases respectively, with 4 bases between them. CDR3 protein: CASSVSSYEQYF. In nucleotides, the CDR3 is TGTGCCAGCAGTGTTAGCTCCTACGAGCAGTACTTC. The whole variable domain, filled in from reference TRBV2 and TRBJ2-7, reads EPEVTQTPSHQVTQMGQEVILRCVPISNHLYFYWYRQILGQKVEFLVSFYNNEISEKSEIFDDQFSVERPDGSNFTLKIRSTKLEDSAMYFCASSVSSYEQYFGPGTRLTVT.

The chain uses TRBV11-3 and TRBJ2-7, with 9 bases matching TRBD1. CDR1 and CDR2 from the germline V gene are SGHNT and YENEEA. The CDR3 sequence is 15 residues long. Trimming cost V 6 bases and J 1 base; bases outside gene matches: 7. The CDR3 nucleotides are TGTGCCAGCAGGGGGGGACAGGGAGGGTCCTACGAGCAGTACTTC. Amino acid sequence: CASRGGQGGSYEQYF.

The V call is TRBV5-1, the J call TRBJ1-4; the match to TRBD1 covers 8 bases. Germline-derived CDR1 and CDR2 are SGHRS and YFSETQ. Trimming removed 4 bases from V and 6 bases from J; junction bases left unmatched: 11. The CDR3 contains 16 residues. In DNA, the CDR3 is TGCGCCAGCAGCAGGGGACCGACAGGGGCTGATGAAAAACTGTTTTTT. This translates into CASSRGPTGADEKLFF. The full variable domain, in which reference TRBV5-1 and TRBJ1-4 provide the parts outside the CDR3, is KAGVTQTPRYLIKTRGQQVTLSCSPISGHRSVSWYQQTPGQGLQFLFEYFSETQRNKGNFPGRFSGRQFSNSRSEMNVSTLELGDSALYLCASSRGPTGADEKLFFGSGTQLSVL.

The CDR3 DNA sequence: TGTGCCAGCTCACCGTCAGGGCCTAGCACAGATACGCAGTATTTT. Residues: CASSPSGPSTDTQYF. The rearrangement links TRBV18 to TRBJ2-3, with a weak D call TRBD1 (5 bases). V lost 3 bases to trimming and J lost 0 bases, with 10 bases between them. The CDR3 length is 15 residues. Germline-derived CDR1 and CDR2 are KGHSH and LQKENI.

V and J are TRBV30 and TRBJ2-3; the D gene is possibly TRBD2 (5 bases). From germline, CDR1 is GTSNPN and CDR2 SVGIG (reference sequence). The CDR3 sequence is 16 residues long. V was shortened by 2 bases and J by 4 bases, with 19 bases between the two germline ends. The DNA of the CDR3 is TGTGCCTGGAGTACTGGTCGCGGGCCTGGCGCAGATACGCAGTATTTT. Protein product: CAWSTGRGPGADTQYF.

The rearrangement joins TRBV6-2 or TRBV6-3 to TRBJ2-1; 9 bases map to TRBD2. Germline CDR1 MNHEY, CDR2 SVGEGT. Unmatched junction bases numbered 7, after V lost 4 bases and J lost 15 bases. This CDR3 is 12 amino acids long. The CDR3 loop is CASSFGGLAGFF. As DNA, the CDR3 is TGTGCCAGCAGTTTTGGGGGACTAGCAGGGTTCTTC.

The rearrangement uses TRBV27 and TRBJ2-1; 9 nucleotides agree with TRBD2. The CDR3 has 16 residues. V shed 6 bases, J shed 6 bases, and the junction held 12 bases outside the gene matches. In germline, CDR1 is MNHEY, CDR2 SMNVEV (reference sequence). CDR3 sequence: CASRHPESGRLNEQFF. DNA for the CDR3: TGTGCCAGCAGACACCCGGAGAGCGGGAGGCTCAATGAGCAGTTCTTC.

This chain links TRBV5-6 with TRBJ1-2, with D possibly matching TRBD1 (6 bases). Germline V gene sequence: CDR1 SGHDT, CDR2 YYEEEE. The V end lost 4 bases, the J end lost 4 bases, and 17 bases lay between the germline ends. The CDR3 totals 15 residues. CDR3 sequence: CASSPWTALIYGYTF. DNA for the CDR3: TGTGCCAGCAGCCCCTGGACAGCCTTGATCTATGGCTACACCTTC.

This clone was seen once. The rearrangement links TRBV5-6 to TRBJ1-1; D ambiguous. This CDR3 has 13 residues. In germline, CDR1 is SGHDT, CDR2 YYEEEE. V was clipped by 0 bases and J by 7 bases, with 10 bases between them. CDR3 coding DNA: TGTGCCAGCAGCTTGGTCCTATCCGGTGAAGCTTTCTTT. This codes for CASSLVLSGEAFF.

This chain links TRBV4-1 with TRBJ1-5; D is uncertain. CDR3 size: 13 residues. V lost 0 bases, J lost 5 bases, and 5 bases lay in between. Germline V lookup: CDR1 MGHRA, CDR2 YSYEKL. The CDR3 sequence: CASSQDRDQPQHF. DNA for the CDR3: TGCGCCAGCAGCCAAGATCGCGATCAGCCCCAGCATTTT.

This sequence joins TRBV5-1 and TRBJ2-5, with 7 bases fitting TRBD2. The CDR3 consists of 17 residues. Trimming removed 2 bases from V and 1 base from J; junction bases left unmatched: 11. Germline-derived CDR1 and CDR2 are SGHRS and YFSETQ. Here the CDR3 reads CASSFLLGGPPQETQYF. The CDR3, as DNA: TGCGCCAGCAGCTTTTTATTGGGAGGGCCCCCCCAAGAGACCCAGTACTTC.

This clone has a single count. The chain is built from TRBV28 and TRBJ2-1, with D tentatively TRBD2 (6 bases). Germline V gene sequence: CDR1 MDHEN, CDR2 SYDVKM. This CDR3 has 16 residues. With 6 bases removed from V and 3 bases from J, the gap between germline ends came to 18 bases. The CDR3 bases are TGTGCCAGCAGATCCTCAGGGCTAGCGCACTACAATGAGCAGTTCTTC. Protein: CASRSSGLAHYNEQFF. The whole variable domain, filled in from reference TRBV28 and TRBJ2-1, reads DVKVTQSSRYLVKRTGEKVFLECVQDMDHENMFWYRQDPGLGLRLIYFSYDVKMKEKGDIPEGYSVSREKKERFSLILESASTNQTSMYLCASRSSGLAHYNEQFFGPGTRLTVL.

V and J are TRBV24-1 and TRBJ2-7; tentative D call: TRBD2 (6 bases). Germline CDR1 and CDR2: KGHDR and SFDVKD. This CDR3 has 17 amino acids. Trimming shortened V by 11 bases and J by 1 base, and 26 bases separated the two germline ends. The CDR3 bases are TGTGCCAAATTCACACCGGGACTCCTTACCCGTTCCTACGAGCAGTACTTC. Its protein product is CAKFTPGLLTRSYEQYF.